One sample yielded the 8 T cell receptor beta chains listed below, sequenced in a study of blood T cell repertoires in COVID-19. Method: immunoSEQ multiplex PCR; TCRdb's copy keeps in-frame clones and lacks some. The sample carries approximately 270,000 clones, around 86% recorded once. The specimen sequenced was peripheral blood. The source of these receptors is a man aged 35-49 years with active or convalescent COVID-19.

The rearrangement joins TRBV11-3 to TRBJ2-1; D is perhaps TRBD2 (7 bases). Germline V gives CDR1 SGHNT, CDR2 YENEEA. The V end was cut by 0 bases, the J end by 9 bases, with 24 bases between. The CDR3 is 18 amino acids. CDR3 loop: CASSLDQWRGLGFLEQFF. The CDR3 DNA follows: TGTGCCAGCAGCTTAGATCAGTGGCGGGGGCTAGGATTTCTTGAGCAGTTCTTC. The full variable domain, in which reference TRBV11-3 and TRBJ2-1 provide the parts outside the CDR3, is EAGVVQSPRYKIIEKKQPVAFWCNPISGHNTLYWYLQNLGQGPELLIRYENEEAVDDSQLPKDRFSAERLKGVDSTLKIQPAELGDSAVYLCASSLDQWRGLGFLEQFFGPGTRLTVL.

V gene TRBV28 combines with J gene TRBJ1-1, with 7 bases fitting TRBD1. CDR3 length: 13 residues. CDR1 and CDR2 from the germline V gene are MDHEN and SYDVKM. Trimming took 10 bases from V and 6 from J; bases not matched to a gene: 11. CDR3 DNA: TGTGCCATAACGGGACAGCCTTTTTCTGAAGCTTTCTTT. It encodes CAITGQPFSEAFF.

The chain carries TRBV3-1 (or the pseudogene TRBV3-2) and TRBJ2-2, with 7 bases fitting TRBD1. The CDR3 runs 14 residues. Per the germline V gene, CDR1 is LGHDT and CDR2 is YNNKEL (reference sequence). J lost 5 bases, V lost 7 bases, and 7 bases had no gene match. As DNA, the CDR3 is TGTGCCAGCACAAGACAGGGTGGTACCGGGGAGCTGTTTTTT. Its protein product is CASTRQGGTGELFF.

V usage is TRBV5-1 and J usage is TRBJ2-3; 9 bases map to TRBD2. Germline assignment: CDR1 SGHRS and CDR2 YFSETQ. The CDR3 has 17 residues. The J segment lost 4 bases and the V segment lost 0 bases, leaving 9 bases of the junction unmatched. The chain's CDR3 is CASSLDLRGGRADTQYF. The CDR3 DNA sequence: TGCGCCAGCAGCTTGGACCTGCGGGGGGGCCGGGCAGATACGCAGTATTTT.

This sequence joins TRBV2 and TRBJ1-1; TRBD1 is a possible D gene (5 bases). The CDR3 totals 14 residues. Germline values: CDR1 SNHLY, CDR2 FYNNEI. Trimming removed 2 bases from V and 5 bases from J, with 12 bases in between. The CDR3 coding sequence is TGTGCCAGCAGTGAACCTCAGGGTATAACTGAAGCTTTCTTT. Its translation: CASSEPQGITEAFF.

This clone was seen just once. V is TRBV6-5 and J is TRBJ1-1; maybe TRBD1 (5 bases). The CDR3 runs 13 residues. Germline-derived CDR1 and CDR2 are MNHEY and SVGAGI. V lost 10 bases, J lost 7 bases, and 19 bases lay in between. The CDR3 loop reads CAMRGRNTGEAFF. In nucleotides, the CDR3 is TGTGCCATGAGAGGACGGAACACAGGTGAAGCTTTCTTT.

This chain uses TRBV11-2 with TRBJ1-4, with 8 bases that match TRBD1. Germline V gene data show CDR1 as SGHAT and CDR2 as FQNNGV. This CDR3 is 15 amino acids long. The V and J ends lost 1 base and 7 bases, in that order; junction bases with no gene match: 5. CDR3 in amino acids: CASSLGQGAVEKLFF. In nucleotides, the CDR3 is TGTGCCAGCAGCTTAGGTCAGGGGGCGGTTGAAAAACTGTTTTTT.

Here the CDR3 reads CASSRRLAGAIDEQFF. Written as DNA, the CDR3 is TGTGCCAGCAGTCGGAGACTAGCGGGAGCTATAGATGAGCAGTTCTTC. The rearrangement uses TRBV11-3 and TRBJ2-1; 12 bases map to TRBD2. CDR3 length equals 16 residues. CDR1 SGHNT and CDR2 YENEEA come from the germline V gene. The J segment lost 8 bases and the V segment lost 6 bases, leaving 11 bases of the junction unmatched.